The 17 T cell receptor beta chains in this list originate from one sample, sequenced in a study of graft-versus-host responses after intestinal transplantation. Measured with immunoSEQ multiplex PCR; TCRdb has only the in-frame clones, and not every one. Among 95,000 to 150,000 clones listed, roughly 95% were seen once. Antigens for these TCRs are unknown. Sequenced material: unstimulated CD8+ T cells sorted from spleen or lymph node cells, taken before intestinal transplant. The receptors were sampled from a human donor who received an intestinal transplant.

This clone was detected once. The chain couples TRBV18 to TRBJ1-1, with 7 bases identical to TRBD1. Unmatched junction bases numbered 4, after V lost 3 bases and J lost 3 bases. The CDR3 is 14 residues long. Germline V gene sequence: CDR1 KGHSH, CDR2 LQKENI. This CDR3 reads CASSPGGTDTEAFF. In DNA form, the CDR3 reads TGTGCCAGCTCACCGGGGGGGACAGACACTGAAGCTTTCTTT.

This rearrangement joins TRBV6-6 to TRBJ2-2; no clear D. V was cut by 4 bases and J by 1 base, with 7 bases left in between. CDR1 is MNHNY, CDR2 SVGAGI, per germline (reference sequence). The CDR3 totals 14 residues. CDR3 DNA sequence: TGTGCCAGCAGTTTATTGATGAACACCGGGGAGCTGTTTTTT. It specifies CASSLLMNTGELFF.

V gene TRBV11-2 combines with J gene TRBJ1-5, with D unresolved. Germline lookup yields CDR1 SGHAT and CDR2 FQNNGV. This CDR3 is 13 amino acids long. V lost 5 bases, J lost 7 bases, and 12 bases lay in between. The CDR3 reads CASSQTDGQPQHF. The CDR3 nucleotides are TGTGCCAGCAGCCAGACTGACGGACAGCCCCAGCATTTT.

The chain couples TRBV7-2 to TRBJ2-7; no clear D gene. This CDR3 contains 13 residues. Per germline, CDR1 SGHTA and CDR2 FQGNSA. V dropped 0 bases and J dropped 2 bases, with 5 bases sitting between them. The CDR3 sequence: CASSLAIAYEQYF. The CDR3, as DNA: TGTGCCAGCAGCTTAGCTATAGCCTACGAGCAGTACTTC.

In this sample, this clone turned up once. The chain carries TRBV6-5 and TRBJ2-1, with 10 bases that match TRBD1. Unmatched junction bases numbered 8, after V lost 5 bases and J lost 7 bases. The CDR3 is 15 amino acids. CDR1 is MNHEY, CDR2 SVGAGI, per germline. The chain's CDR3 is CASSPGRQGANEQFF. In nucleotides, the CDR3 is TGTGCCAGCAGTCCAGGGCGACAGGGGGCAAATGAGCAGTTCTTC.

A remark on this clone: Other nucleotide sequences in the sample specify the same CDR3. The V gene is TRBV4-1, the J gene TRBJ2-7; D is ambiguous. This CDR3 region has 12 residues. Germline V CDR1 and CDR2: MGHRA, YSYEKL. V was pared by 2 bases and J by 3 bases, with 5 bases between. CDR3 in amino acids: CASSQSSYEQYF. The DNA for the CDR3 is TGCGCCAGCAGCCAATCTAGCTACGAGCAGTACTTC.

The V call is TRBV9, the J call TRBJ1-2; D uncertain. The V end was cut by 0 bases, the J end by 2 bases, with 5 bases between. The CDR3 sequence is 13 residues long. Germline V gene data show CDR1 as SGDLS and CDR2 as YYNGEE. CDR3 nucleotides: TGTGCCAGCAGCGTAGGCCTCAACTATGGCTACACCTTC. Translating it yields CASSVGLNYGYTF.

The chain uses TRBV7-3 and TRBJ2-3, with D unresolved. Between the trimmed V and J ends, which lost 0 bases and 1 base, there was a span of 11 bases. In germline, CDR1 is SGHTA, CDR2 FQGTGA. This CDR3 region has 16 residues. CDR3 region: CASSLTSSQGTDTQYF. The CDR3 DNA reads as TGTGCCAGCAGCTTAACTAGCTCCCAAGGCACAGATACGCAGTATTTT. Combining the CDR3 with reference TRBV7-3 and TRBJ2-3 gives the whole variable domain GAGVSQTPSNKVTEKGKYVELRCDPISGHTALYWYRQSLGQGPEFLIYFQGTGAADDSGLPNDRFFAVRPEGSVSTLKIQRTERGDSAVYLCASSLTSSQGTDTQYFGPGTRLTVL.

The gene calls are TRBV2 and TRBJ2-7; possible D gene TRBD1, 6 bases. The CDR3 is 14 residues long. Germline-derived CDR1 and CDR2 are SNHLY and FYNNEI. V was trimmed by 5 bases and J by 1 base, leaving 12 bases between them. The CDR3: CASSTWTDSYEQYF. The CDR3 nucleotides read TGTGCCAGCAGTACGTGGACAGATTCCTACGAGCAGTACTTC.

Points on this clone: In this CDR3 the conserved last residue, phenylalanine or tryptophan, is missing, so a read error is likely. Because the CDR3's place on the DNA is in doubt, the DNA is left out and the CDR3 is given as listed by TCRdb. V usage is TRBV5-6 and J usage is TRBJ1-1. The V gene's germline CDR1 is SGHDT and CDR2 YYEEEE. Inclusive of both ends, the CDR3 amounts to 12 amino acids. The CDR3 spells CASSRGGPAAGI.

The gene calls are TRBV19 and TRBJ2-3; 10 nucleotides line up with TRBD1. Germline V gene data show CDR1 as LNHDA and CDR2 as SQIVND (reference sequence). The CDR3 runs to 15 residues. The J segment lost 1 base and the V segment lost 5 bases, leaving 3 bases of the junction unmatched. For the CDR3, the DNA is TGTGCCAGTAGTTCCGGGACAGGGGGCACAGATACGCAGTATTTT. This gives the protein CASSSGTGGTDTQYF.

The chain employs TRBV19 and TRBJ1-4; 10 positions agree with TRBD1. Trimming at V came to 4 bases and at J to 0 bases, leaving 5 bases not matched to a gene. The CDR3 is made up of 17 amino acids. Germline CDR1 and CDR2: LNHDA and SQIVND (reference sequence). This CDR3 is CASSNPGTGATNEKLFF. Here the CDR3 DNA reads TGTGCCAGTAGTAACCCCGGGACAGGGGCAACTAATGAAAAACTGTTTTTT. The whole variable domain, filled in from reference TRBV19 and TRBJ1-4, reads DGGITQSPKYLFRKEGQNVTLSCEQNLNHDAMYWYRQDPGQGLRLIYYSQIVNDFQKGDIAEGYSVSREKKESFPLTVTSAQKNPTAFYLCASSNPGTGATNEKLFFGSGTQLSVL.

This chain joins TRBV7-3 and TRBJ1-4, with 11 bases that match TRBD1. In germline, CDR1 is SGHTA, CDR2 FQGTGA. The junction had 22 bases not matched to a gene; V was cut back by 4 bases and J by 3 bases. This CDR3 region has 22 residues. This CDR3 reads CASSSIESREPGQGAPNEKLFF. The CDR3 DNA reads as TGTGCCAGCAGCTCGATTGAAAGCCGTGAGCCTGGACAGGGGGCACCTAATGAAAAACTGTTTTTT.

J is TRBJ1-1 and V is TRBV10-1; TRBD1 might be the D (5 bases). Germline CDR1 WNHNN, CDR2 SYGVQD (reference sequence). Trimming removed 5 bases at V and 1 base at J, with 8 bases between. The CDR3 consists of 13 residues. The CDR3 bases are TGCGCCAGCAGTCAAGGACAGAACACTGAAGCTTTCTTT. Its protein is CASSQGQNTEAFF.

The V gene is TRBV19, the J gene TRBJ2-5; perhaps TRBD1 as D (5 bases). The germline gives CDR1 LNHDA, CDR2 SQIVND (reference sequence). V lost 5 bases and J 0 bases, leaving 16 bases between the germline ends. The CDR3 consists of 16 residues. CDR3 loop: CASSVYRRSYQETQYF. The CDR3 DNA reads TGTGCCAGTAGTGTGTACAGGAGATCGTACCAAGAGACCCAGTACTTC.

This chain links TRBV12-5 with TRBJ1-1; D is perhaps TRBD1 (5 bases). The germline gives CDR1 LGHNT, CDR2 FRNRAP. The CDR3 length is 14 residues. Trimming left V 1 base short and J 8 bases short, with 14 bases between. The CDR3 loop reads CASGLGSGLLEAFF. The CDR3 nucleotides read TGTGCTAGTGGTTTGGGATCGGGACTACTGGAAGCTTTCTTT.

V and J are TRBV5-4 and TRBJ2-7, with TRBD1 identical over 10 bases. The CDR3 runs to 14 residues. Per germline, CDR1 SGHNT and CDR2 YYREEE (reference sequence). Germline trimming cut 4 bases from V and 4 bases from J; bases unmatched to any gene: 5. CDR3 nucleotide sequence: TGTGCCAGCAGCGGATGGGACAGGGGATACGAGCAGTACTTC. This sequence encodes CASSGWDRGYEQYF.